The TCR beta chain described here comes from a study of T cell responses to AZD1222 COVID-19 vaccine (dated by TCRdb to the early 2020s). Study-wide context: Because spike-specific TCR depth and breadth did not differ between the two schedules, AZD1222 recipients who got a second dose at roughly 4 weeks were pooled with those who got a second dose at roughly 12 weeks. A total of about 250 trial participants underwent TCR sequencing, of whom under 220 had received two doses of AZD1222 and about 25 had received two doses of the MenACWY control vaccine. Trial participants were enrolled by age into subgroups of 18-55, 56-69 and 70-plus years, and around 150, 28 and 57 TCR-sequenced participants, respectively, were included in these subgroups.

The time point label of this sample denotes: baseline before first vaccination. The vaccinee samples were drawn from two UK trials, COV001 and COV002, one of which was a single-blind randomized controlled phase 2/3 trial testing AZD1222 (ChAdOx1 nCoV-19) in healthy adults. For TCRbeta chain sequencing, PBMC samples from trial participants were taken at day 0 and at day 28 after the second dose. The CDR3 regions of human TCRbeta chains were analyzed by immunosequencing. The authors' analysis ran thus. Repertoire TCRs were checked for matches against a reference library of SARS-CoV-2-specific TCRs that had been generated using the MIRA antigen-specificity platform. Breadth meant the fraction of unique TCRs that were SARS-CoV-2-associated, whereas depth meant the fraction of total T cells that were SARS-CoV-2-associated. Using the MIRA data, each spike-specific TCR was mapped to the spike region that the TCR reacts to and placed in a CD4 or CD8 class. Log10-transformed breadth and depth values were compared by one-way ANOVA with Sidak's multiple comparisons tests. TCRdb mirrors the immuneACCESS table, restricted to in-frame sequences. Some clones are absent from its copies; in checked studies, under half trace to an unresolved V gene, and the reason for the others is unknown. V, J and clone size reflect that table, while D and trimming were determined from the DNA. Present in this sample are about 96,000 clones, about 89% of which were seen just once. Together, the top ten hold about 1.5% of the sample.

Comments on this clone: Its antigen remains undetermined. No clone much larger than this one lies a single base away; base qualities are absent.

General study outcomes and caveats: Reportedly, close to half of the unique spike-specific TCRs recognized epitopes lying outside the regions that are mutated in the B.1.351 and B.1.1.7 variants. The whole spike protein was spanned by vaccine-associated CD4 TCRs, and dominant responses were seen in regions 160-218 and 743-854. Because no day 14 peak-response samples were available, the repertoires could be characterized only after the peak T cell response. In the small 56-69-year group, the increase in depth fell short of significance, most likely because of low power. Conclusions about previously exposed vaccinees are limited, since just a handful of AZD1222 recipients were seropositive for SARS-CoV-2 at baseline. Participants were mostly white British, with more females than males. The authors suggested clonal diversity may have been underestimated. After two AZD1222 doses, spike-specific TCR breadth and depth were significantly higher than at day 0 and than in MenACWY recipients.

The sample consisted of peripheral blood, taken on day 0 of AZD1222 vaccination. The source is an adult in good health.

In nucleotides, the sequence is TGTGCCAGCAGCTTGGATCTTGGGACACAGTACTACGAGCAGTACTTC. Translated, this gives CASSLDLGTQYYEQYF. The rearranged segments are TRBV5-5 and TRBJ2-7, and TRBD1 may be the D gene, going by 6 matching bases. From the germline V gene (reference sequence), CDR1 is SGHKS and CDR2 is YYEKEE. V and J are truncated by 0 bases and 3 bases respectively, leaving an intervening sequence of 16 bases. Including cysteine and phenylalanine, the CDR3 has 16 amino acids. Only the CDR3 region is kept as DNA, spanning 48 bases read in frame from base 1. With the rest looked up from the reference TRBV5-5 and TRBJ2-7 genes rather than sequenced, the full variable domain is DAGVTQSPTHLIKTRGQQVTLRCSPISGHKSVSWYQQVLGQGPQFIFQYYEKEERGRGNFPDRFSARQFPNYSSELNVNALLLGDSALYLCASSLDLGTQYYEQYFGPGTRLTVT.